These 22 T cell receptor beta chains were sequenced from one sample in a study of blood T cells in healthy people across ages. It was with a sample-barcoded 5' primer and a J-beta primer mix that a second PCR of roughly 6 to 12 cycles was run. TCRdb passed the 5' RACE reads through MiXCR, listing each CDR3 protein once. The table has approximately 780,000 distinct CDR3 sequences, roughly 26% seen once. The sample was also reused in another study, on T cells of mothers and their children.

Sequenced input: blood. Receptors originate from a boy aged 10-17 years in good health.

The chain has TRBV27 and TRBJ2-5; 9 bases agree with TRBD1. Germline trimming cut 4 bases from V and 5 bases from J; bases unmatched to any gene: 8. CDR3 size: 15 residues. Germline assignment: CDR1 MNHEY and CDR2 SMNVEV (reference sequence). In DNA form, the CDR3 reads TGTGCCAGCAGTTGGGGACAGGGTGGTTGGGAGACCCAGTACTTC. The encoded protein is CASSWGQGGWETQYF.

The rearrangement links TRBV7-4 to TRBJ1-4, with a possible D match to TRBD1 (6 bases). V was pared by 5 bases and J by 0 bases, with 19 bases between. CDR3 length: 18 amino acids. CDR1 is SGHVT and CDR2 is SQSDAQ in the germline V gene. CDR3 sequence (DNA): TGTGCCAGCAGCCCCCGGGGGGGGCGTTTTTCAACTAATGAAAAACTGTTTTTT. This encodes CASSPRGGRFSTNEKLFF. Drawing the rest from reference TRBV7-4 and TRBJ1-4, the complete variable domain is GAGVSQSPRYKVAKRGRDVALRCDSISGHVTLYWYRQTLGQGSEVLTYSQSDAQRDKSGRPSGRFSAERPERSVSTLKIQRTEQGDSAVYLCASSPRGGRFSTNEKLFFGSGTQLSVL.

CDR3 DNA: TGCAGTGCTAGAGATCCGGGTGATGACACTGAAGCTTTCTTT. This sequence encodes CSARDPGDDTEAFF. V and J are TRBV20-1 and TRBJ1-1; D unresolved. V lost 0 bases to trimming and J lost 3 bases, with 11 bases between them. CDR1 and CDR2 (germline): DFQATT, SNEGSKA (reference sequence). The CDR3 totals 14 residues.

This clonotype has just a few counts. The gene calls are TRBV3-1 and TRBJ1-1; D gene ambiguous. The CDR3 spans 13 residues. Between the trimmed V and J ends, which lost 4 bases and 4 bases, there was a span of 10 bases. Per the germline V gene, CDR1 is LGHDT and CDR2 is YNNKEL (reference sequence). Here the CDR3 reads CASSLLKGTEAFF. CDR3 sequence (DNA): TGTGCCAGCAGCCTACTCAAGGGCACTGAAGCTTTCTTT.

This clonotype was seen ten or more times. CDR3 nucleotides: TGTGCCAGCAGTTCAAGAGTAGCGGGGGCCTACGAGCAGTACTTC. Protein sequence: CASSSRVAGAYEQYF. V is TRBV6-2 or TRBV6-3 and J is TRBJ2-7; TRBD2 aligns across 9 bases. The V gene end was trimmed by 4 bases and the J gene end by 2 bases; junction bases not matched to a gene: 6. The CDR3 consists of 15 residues. CDR1 and CDR2 from the germline V gene are MNHEY and SVGEGT.

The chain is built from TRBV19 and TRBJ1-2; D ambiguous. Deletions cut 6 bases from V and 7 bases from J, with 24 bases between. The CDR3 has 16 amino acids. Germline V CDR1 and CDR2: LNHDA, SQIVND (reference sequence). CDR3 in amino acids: CASSRDKNPRPGGYTF. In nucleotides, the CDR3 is TGTGCCAGTAGCCGAGACAAGAATCCTCGACCGGGTGGCTACACCTTC.

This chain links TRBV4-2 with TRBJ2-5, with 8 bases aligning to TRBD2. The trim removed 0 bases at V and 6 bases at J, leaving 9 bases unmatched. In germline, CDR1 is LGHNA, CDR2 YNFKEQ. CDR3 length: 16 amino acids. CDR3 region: CASSQDAGGRRKTQYF. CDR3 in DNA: TGTGCCAGCAGCCAAGACGCGGGGGGCAGGAGAAAGACCCAGTACTTC.

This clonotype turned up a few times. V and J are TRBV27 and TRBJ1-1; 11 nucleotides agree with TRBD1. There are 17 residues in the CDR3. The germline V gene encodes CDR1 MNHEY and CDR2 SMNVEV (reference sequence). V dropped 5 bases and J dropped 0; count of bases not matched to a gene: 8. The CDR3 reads CASSTGTGGKMNTEAFF. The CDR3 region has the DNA TGTGCCAGCAGTACCGGGACAGGGGGGAAGATGAACACTGAAGCTTTCTTT.

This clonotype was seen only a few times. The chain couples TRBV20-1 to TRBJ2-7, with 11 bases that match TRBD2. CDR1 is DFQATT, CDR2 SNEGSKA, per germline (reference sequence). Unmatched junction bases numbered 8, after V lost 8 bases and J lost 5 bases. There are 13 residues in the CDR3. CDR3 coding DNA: TGCAGTCGGAGTAGCGGGGGGGCGGACGAGCAGTACTTC. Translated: CSRSSGGADEQYF.

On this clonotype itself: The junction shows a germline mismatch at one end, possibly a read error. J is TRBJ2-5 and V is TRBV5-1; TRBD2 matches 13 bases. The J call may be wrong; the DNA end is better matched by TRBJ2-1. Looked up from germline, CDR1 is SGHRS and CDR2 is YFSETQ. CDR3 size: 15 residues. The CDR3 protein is CTSSSLAGGYNEQFF. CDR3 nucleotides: TGCACCAGCAGCTCACTAGCGGGGGGGTACAATGAGCAGTTCTTC.

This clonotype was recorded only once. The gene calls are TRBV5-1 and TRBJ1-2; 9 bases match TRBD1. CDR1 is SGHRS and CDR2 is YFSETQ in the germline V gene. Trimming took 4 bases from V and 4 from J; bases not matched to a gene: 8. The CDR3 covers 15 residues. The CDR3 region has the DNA TGCGCCAGCAGCGAAAACACAGGGGGCAGCTATGGCTACACCTTC. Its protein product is CASSENTGGSYGYTF.

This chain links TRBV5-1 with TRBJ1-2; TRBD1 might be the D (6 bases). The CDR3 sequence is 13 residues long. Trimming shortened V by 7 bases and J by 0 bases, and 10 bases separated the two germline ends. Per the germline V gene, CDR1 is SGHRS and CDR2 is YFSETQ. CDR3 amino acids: CASGGHPNYGYTF. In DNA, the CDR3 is TGCGCCAGCGGGGGCCACCCTAACTATGGCTACACCTTC.

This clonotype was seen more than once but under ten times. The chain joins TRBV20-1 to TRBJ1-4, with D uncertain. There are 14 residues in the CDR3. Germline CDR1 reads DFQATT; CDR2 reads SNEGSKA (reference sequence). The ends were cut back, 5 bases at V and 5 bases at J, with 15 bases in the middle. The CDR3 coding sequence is TGCAGTGCTCCCGTTGGACGGAACAATGAAAAACTGTTTTTT. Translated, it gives CSAPVGRNNEKLFF.

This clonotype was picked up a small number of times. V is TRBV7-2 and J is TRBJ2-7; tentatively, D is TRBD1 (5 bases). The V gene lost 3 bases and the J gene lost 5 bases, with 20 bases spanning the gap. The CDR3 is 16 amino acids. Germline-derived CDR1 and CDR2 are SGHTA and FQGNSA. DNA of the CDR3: TGTGCCAGCAGCTTGCTCAGCAGGGTTCCCCACGACGAGCAGTACTTC. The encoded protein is CASSLLSRVPHDEQYF.

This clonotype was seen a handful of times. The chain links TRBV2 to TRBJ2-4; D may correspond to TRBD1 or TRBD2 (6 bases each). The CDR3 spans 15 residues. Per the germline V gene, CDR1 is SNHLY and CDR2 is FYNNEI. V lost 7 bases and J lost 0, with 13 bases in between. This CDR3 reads CASTGGPKAKNIQYF. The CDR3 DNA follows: TGTGCCAGCACTGGGGGGCCCAAAGCCAAAAACATTCAGTACTTC.

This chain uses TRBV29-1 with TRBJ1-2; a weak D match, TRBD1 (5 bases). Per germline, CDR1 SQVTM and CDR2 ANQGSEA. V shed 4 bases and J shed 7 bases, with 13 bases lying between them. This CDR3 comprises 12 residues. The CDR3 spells CSVGQGLGGYTF. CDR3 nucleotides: TGCAGCGTTGGGCAGGGCCTGGGTGGCTACACCTTC.

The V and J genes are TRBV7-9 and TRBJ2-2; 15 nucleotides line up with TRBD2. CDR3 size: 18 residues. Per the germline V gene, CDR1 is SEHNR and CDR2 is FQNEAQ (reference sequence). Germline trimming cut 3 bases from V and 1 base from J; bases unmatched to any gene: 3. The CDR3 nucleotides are TGTGCCAGCAGCTTGGGACTAGCGGGGGGCCGGAACACCGGGGAGCTGTTTTTT. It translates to CASSLGLAGGRNTGELFF.

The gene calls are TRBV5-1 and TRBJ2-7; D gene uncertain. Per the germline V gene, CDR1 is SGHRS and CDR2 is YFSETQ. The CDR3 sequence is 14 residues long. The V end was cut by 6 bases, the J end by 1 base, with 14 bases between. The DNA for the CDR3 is TGCGCCAGCATCACCCGTGAGTGGTCCTACGAGCAGTACTTC. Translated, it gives CASITREWSYEQYF.

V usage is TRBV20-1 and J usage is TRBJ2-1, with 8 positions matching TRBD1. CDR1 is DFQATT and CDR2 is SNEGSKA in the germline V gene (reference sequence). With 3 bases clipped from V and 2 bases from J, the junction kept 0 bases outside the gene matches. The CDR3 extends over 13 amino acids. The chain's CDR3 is CSARGQAYNEQFF. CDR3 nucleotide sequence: TGCAGTGCTAGGGGACAGGCCTACAATGAGCAGTTCTTC.

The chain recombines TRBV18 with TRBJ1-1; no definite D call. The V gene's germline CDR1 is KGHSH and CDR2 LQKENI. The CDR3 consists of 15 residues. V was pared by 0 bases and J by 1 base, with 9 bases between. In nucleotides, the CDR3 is TGTGCCAGCTCACCACCCGAAGGCGGGAACACTGAAGCTTTCTTT. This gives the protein CASSPPEGGNTEAFF.

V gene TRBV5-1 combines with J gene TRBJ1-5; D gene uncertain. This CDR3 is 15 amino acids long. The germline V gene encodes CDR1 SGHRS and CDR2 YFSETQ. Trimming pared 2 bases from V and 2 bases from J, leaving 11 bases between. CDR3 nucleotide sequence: TGCGCCAGCAGCTTAGAACCGGCGGGCAATCAGCCCCAGCATTTT. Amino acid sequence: CASSLEPAGNQPQHF.

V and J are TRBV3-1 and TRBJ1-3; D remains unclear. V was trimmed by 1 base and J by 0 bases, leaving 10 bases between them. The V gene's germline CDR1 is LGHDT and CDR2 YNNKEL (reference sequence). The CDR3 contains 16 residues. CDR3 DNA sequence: TGTGCCAGCAGCCAAGGCTACACAAACTCTGGAAACACCATATATTTT. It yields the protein CASSQGYTNSGNTIYF.